The rows below give T cell receptor beta chains drawn from one sample of a study of blood T cell repertoires in COVID-19. TCRdb keeps only in-frame clones here, not all; method: immunoSEQ multiplex PCR. This table holds tens of thousands of clones, more than 75% found once. Specimen: peripheral blood. All receptors derive from a human donor in a cohort sampled during active COVID-19. The CDR3 runs from the conserved cysteine through the conserved F or W. Fields, in order: V gene, D gene, clone size, CDR3 length, J gene, CDR3 protein, CDR3 DNA. A D gene is named only where the DNA matches it firmly. Part of the rows lack a size; the others show once, few, many or a class for expanded clones.

TRBV18	TRBD1	-	13	TRBJ2-5	CASSPGQGETQYF	TGTGCCAGCTCACCAGGACAGGGGGAGACCCAGTACTTC
TRBV20-1	TRBD2	-	16	TRBJ2-2	CSASLAGQSWTGELFF	TGCAGTGCTAGTCTAGCGGGCCAATCGTGGACCGGGGAGCTGTTTTTT
TRBV2	TRBD2	-	14	TRBJ2-2	CASSILAADGELFF	TGTGCCAGCTCCATCCTAGCGGCGGACGGGGAGCTGTTTTTT
TRBV4-1	TRBD1	-	16	TRBJ2-1	CASSQDDRGSYNEQFF	TGCGCCAGCAGCCAAGACGACAGGGGCTCCTACAATGAGCAGTTCTTC
TRBV15	-	-	16	TRBJ1-5	CATSRDVTGRGQPQHF	TGTGCCACCAGCAGAGACGTGACCGGGAGAGGGCAGCCCCAGCATTTT
TRBV19	TRBD1	-	15	TRBJ1-5	CASRRDRAKDQPQHF	TGTGCCAGTAGAAGGGACAGGGCAAAAGATCAGCCCCAGCATTTT
TRBV28	TRBD2	-	13	TRBJ2-7	CAAALAGGWEQYF	TGTGCCGCAGCACTAGCGGGGGGATGGGAGCAGTACTTC
TRBV7-2	TRBD1	-	17	TRBJ1-2	CASSPSYTGGAGYGYTF	TGTGCCAGCAGCCCCAGCTATACAGGGGGCGCCGGCTATGGCTACACCTTC
TRBV5-1	TRBD1	-	15	TRBJ2-3	CASSLRQGSTDTQYF	TGCGCCAGCAGCTTGAGACAGGGGAGCACAGATACGCAGTATTTT
TRBV5-1	-	-	14	TRBJ1-2	CASSLLPGQRDYTF	TGCGCCAGCAGCTTGTTGCCCGGGCAGCGGGACTACACCTTC
TRBV28	TRBD1	once	14	TRBJ2-7	CASSRTGSSYEQYF	TGTGCCAGCAGTAGGACAGGGAGCTCCTACGAGCAGTACTTC
TRBV24-1	-	-	15	TRBJ1-2	CATSDSDLPRSGYTF	TGTGCCACCAGTGACTCGGATCTTCCGAGGTCTGGCTACACCTTC
TRBV4-1	-	-	16	TRBJ2-6	CASSQDAGSGANVLTF	TGCGCCAGCAGCCAAGATGCGGGATCTGGGGCCAACGTCCTGACTTTC
TRBV3-1/TRBV3-2	-	-	18	TRBJ2-6	CASSQTPQGPSGANVLTF	TGTGCCAGCAGCCAAACTCCGCAGGGGCCCTCTGGGGCCAACGTCCTGACTTTC
TRBV29-1	TRBD2	few	13	TRBJ2-1	CSVDSWGGNEQFF	TGCAGCGTTGATTCTTGGGGGGGCAATGAGCAGTTCTTC
TRBV5-8	TRBD1	-	15	TRBJ1-5	CASSLGQGVEQPQHF	TGTGCCAGCAGCTTGGGACAGGGGGTCGAACAGCCCCAGCATTTT
TRBV19	-	-	13	TRBJ2-1	CASSVDSYNEQFF	TGTGCCAGTAGTGTGGACAGCTACAATGAGCAGTTCTTC
TRBV7-3	-	-	13	TRBJ1-2	CASSSSRAYGYTF	TGTGCCAGCAGCTCTAGCCGGGCTTATGGCTACACCTTC